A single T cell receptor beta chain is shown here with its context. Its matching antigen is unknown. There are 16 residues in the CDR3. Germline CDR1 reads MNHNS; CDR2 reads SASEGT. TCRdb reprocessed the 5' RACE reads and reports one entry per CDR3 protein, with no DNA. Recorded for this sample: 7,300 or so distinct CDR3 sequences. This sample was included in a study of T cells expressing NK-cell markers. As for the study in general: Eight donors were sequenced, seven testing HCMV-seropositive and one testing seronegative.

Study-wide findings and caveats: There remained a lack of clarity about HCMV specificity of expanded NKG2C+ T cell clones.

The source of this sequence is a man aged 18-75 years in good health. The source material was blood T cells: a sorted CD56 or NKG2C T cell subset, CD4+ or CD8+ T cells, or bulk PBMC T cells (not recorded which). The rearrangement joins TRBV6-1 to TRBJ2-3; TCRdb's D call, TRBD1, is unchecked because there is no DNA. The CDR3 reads CASSVGTGGPTDTQYF.